This T cell receptor (beta chain) came from a study of monozygotic twins with inflammatory bowel disease. In germline, CDR1 is MDHEN, CDR2 SYDVKM. This CDR3 has 15 amino acids. TCRdb re-called the 5' RACE reads, yielding one record per CDR3 amino acid sequence without DNA. The repertoire shows over 100,000 distinct CDR3 sequences; the top ten hold 12%. The clonotype was recovered from a human donor with ulcerative colitis or Crohn's disease, or a healthy co-twin of an affected twin (not recorded which). The chain combines TRBV28 with TRBJ2-1. Sequencing was carried out using blood. The CDR3 loop reads CASSGTKISYNEQFF.